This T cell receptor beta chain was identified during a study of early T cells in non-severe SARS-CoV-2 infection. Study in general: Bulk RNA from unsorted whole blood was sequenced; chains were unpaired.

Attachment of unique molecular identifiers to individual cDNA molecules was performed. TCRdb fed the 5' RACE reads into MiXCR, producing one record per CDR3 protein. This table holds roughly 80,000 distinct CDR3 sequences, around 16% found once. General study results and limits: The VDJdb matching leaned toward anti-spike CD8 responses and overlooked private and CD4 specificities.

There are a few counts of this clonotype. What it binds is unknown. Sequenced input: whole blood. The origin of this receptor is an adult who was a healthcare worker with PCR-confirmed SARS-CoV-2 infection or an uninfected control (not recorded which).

CDR3 coding DNA: TGTGCCAGCAGCTGGGCCCGCGGGGAGCTGTTTTTT. Protein sequence: CASSWARGELFF. The chain carries TRBV5-6 and TRBJ2-2; no definite D call. Trimming removed 3 bases from V and 7 bases from J, with 7 bases in between. CDR1 is SGHDT, CDR2 YYEEEE, per germline. CDR3 length equals 12 residues. Supplemented by reference TRBV5-6 and TRBJ2-2, the full variable domain reads DAGVTQSPTHLIKTRGQQVTLRCSPKSGHDTVSWYQQALGQGPQFIFQYYEEEERQRGNFPDRFSGHQFPNYSSELNVNALLLGDSALYLCASSWARGELFFGEGSRLTVL.